The rows below give T cell receptor beta chains drawn from one sample of a study of blood T cell repertoires in COVID-19. Sequencing was performed with immunoSEQ multiplex PCR; in TCRdb, only in-frame clones are kept and a portion is missing. The sample has some 360,000 clones; about 92% are singletons. Source material: peripheral blood. These receptors were obtained from a woman aged 60-75 years with COVID-19, enrolled during active disease. Both conserved end residues are part of each CDR3. Each record gives: CDR3 protein, V gene, CDR3 length.

CASSPGFSSSYNSPLHF,TRBV19,17
CASSLGGRAAFF,TRBV12-3/TRBV12-4,12
CSVVTSGGPTYEQYF,TRBV29-1,15
CASSPRLAYEQYF,TRBV5-1,13
CASRQDSAGNTIYF,TRBV6-5,14
CASSPAGQTSTDTQYF,TRBV6-6,16
CASSLTGGGEKLFF,TRBV5-1,14
CSVGGGPQETQYF,TRBV29-1,13
CATYGTGLVPAVNYGYTF,TRBV10-3,18
CASSPPGGRSTDTQYF,TRBV7-2,16
CASSLVDRLNTEAFF,TRBV28,15
CASSYRGNQPQHF,TRBV7-2,13
CAISESEQGFGYGYTF,TRBV10-3,16
CASSIGAGHYQPQHF,TRBV19,15
CASSPEAPGLAGGLYEQYF,TRBV5-4,19
CASGKDGDRGLMPNEKLFF,TRBV7-7,19
CASSKEGTGGIDEQYF,TRBV7-8,16
CASRSDRERTGELFF,TRBV12-2,15
CSVVKDWGYGYTF,TRBV29-1,13
CASSQGGNTGELFF,TRBV3-1/TRBV3-2,14
CASSLLAGGNSYNEQFF,TRBV27,17
CASRAYPQGFGTEAFF,TRBV6-4,16
CASRQTGGDYGYTF,TRBV5-6,14
CASSLGPGQGHEQYF,TRBV11-2,15
CASSGQPNQPQHF,TRBV6-5,13
CASSPRQGPNTGELFF,TRBV18,16
CASRKGTGPNYGYTF,TRBV19,15
CASSFGRTSSYEQYF,TRBV5-5,15
CASSGQGLPETQYF,TRBV2,14
CASSLDRSYNEQFF,TRBV5-4,14
CASPLGGNNQPQHF,TRBV6-5,14
CASSQQTGGNTIYF,TRBV5-1,14
CASSSAGVSTDTQYF,TRBV5-1,15
CASSHPRGDTEAFF,TRBV4-2,14
CASSASQGSSEAFF,TRBV25-1,14
CASRGQRNTGELFF,TRBV11-3,14
CASSLAGHQETQYF,TRBV11-3,14
CSVRTFGQGALDYEQYF,TRBV29-1,17
CASSLARGMNTEAFF,TRBV5-8,15
CASSSQGEDDTQYF,TRBV5-4,14
CASSTRGPFYRYTF,TRBV19,14
CASARGDYEQYF,TRBV2,12
CASSLGLAGVLNTGELFF,TRBV5-1,18
CASSQDLGGAQGLREKLFF,TRBV4-1,19
CASKNRGLGGNTGELFF,TRBV19,17
CASSVGSRGNYGYTF,TRBV9,15
CAIRETLDTEAFF,TRBV10-3,13
CASSLQAGSGNTIYF,TRBV7-8,15